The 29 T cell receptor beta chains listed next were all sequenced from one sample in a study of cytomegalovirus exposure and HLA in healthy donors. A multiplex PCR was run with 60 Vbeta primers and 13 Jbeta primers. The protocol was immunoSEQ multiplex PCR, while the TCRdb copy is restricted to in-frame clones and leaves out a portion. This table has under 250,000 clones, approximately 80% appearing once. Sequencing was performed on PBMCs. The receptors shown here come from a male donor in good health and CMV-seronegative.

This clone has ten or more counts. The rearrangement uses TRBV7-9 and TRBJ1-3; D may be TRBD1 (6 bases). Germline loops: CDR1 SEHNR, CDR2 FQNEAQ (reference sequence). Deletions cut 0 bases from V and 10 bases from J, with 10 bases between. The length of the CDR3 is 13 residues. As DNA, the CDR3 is TGTGCCAGCAGCTTAGCGAACAGGGATACCATATATTTT. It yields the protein CASSLANRDTIYF.

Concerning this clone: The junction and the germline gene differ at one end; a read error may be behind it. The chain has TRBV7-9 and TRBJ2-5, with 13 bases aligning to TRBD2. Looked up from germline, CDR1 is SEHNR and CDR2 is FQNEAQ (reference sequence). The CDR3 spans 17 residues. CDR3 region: CSSSPGTSGKESETQYF. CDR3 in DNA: TGTTCCAGCAGCCCCGGGACTAGCGGGAAGGAATCAGAGACCCAGTACTTC. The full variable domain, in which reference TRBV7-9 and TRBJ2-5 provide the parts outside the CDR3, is DTGVSQNPRHKITKRGQNVTFRCDPISEHNRLYWYRQTLGQGPEFLTYFQNEAQLEKSRLLSDRFSAERPKGSFSTLEIQRTEQGDSAMYLCSSSPGTSGKESETQYFGPGTRLLVL.

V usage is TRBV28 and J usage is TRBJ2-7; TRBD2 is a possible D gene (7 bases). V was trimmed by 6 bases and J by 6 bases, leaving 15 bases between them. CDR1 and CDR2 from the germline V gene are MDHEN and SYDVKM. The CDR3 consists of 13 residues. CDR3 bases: TGTGCCAGCAGGCCCGGGGGAGGGGGCGAGCAGTACTTC. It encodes CASRPGGGGEQYF.

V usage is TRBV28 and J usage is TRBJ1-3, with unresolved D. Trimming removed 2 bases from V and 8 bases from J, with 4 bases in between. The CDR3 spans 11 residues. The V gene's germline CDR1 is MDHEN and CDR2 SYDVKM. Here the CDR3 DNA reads TGTGCCAGCAGTTTAGCGGACACCATATATTTT. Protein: CASSLADTIYF.

The CDR3 here is CASSLGGATEAFF. The CDR3 nucleotides read TGTGCCAGCAGCTTAGGGGGAGCCACTGAAGCTTTCTTT. V usage is TRBV11-3 and J usage is TRBJ1-1; D uncertain. The CDR3 has 13 residues. Germline V gives CDR1 SGHNT, CDR2 YENEEA. Trimming shortened V by 1 base and J by 4 bases, and 7 bases separated the two germline ends.

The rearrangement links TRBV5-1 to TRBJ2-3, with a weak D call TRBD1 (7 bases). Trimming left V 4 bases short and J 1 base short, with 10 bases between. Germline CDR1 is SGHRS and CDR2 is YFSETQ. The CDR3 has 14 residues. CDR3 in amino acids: CASSTRGGTDTQYF. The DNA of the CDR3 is TGCGCCAGCAGCACCAGGGGGGGCACAGATACGCAGTATTTT.

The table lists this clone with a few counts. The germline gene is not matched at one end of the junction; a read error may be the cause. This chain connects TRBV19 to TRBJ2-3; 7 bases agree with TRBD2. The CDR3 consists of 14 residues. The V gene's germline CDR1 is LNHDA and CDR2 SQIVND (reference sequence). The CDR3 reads CACSRGEATDTQYF. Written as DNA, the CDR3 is TGTGCCTGTAGCCGGGGGGAAGCCACAGATACGCAGTATTTT. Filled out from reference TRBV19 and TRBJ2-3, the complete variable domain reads DGGITQSPKYLFRKEGQNVTLSCEQNLNHDAMYWYRQDPGQGLRLIYYSQIVNDFQKGDIAEGYSVSREKKESFPLTVTSAQKNPTAFYLCACSRGEATDTQYFGPGTRLTVL.

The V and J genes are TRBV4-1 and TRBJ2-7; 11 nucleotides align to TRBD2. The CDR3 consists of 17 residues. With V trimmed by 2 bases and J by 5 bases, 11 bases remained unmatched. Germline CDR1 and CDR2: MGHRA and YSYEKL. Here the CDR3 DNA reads TGCGCCAGCAGCCAAATCAGACTAGCGGGACCTCTTCACGAGCAGTACTTC. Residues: CASSQIRLAGPLHEQYF.

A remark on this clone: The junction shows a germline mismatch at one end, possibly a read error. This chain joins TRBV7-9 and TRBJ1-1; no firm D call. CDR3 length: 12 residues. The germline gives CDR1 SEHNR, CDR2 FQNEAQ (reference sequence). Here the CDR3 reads CSSSLPVAEAFF. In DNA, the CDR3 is TGTTCCAGCAGCTTGCCAGTCGCTGAAGCTTTCTTT.

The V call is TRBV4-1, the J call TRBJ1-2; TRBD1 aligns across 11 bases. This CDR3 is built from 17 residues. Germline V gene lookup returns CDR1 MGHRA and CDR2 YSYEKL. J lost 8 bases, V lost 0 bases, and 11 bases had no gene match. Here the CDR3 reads CASSQELGTGGYGGYTF. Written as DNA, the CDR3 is TGCGCCAGCAGCCAAGAGTTGGGGACAGGGGGGTATGGGGGCTACACCTTC.

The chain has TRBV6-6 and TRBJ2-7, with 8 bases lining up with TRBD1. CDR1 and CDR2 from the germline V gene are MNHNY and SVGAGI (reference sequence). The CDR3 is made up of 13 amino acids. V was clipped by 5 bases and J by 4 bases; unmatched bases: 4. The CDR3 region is CASSTDRVYEQYF. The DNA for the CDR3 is TGTGCCAGCAGTACGGACAGGGTATACGAGCAGTACTTC.

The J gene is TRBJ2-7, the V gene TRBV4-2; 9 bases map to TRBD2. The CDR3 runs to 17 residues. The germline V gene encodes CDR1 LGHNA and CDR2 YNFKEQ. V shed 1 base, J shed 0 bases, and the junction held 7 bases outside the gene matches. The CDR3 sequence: CASSQVSRLAVSYEQYF. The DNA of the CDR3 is TGTGCCAGCAGCCAAGTCTCCCGACTAGCGGTCTCCTACGAGCAGTACTTC.

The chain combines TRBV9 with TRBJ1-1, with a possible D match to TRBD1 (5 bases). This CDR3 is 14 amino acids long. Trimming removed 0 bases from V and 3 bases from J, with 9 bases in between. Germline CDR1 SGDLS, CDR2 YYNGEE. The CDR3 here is CASSVDSGDTEAFF. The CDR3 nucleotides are TGTGCCAGCAGCGTAGATTCGGGGGACACTGAAGCTTTCTTT. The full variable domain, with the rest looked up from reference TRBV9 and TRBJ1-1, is DSGVTQTPKHLITATGQRVTLRCSPRSGDLSVYWYQQSLDQGLQFLIQYYNGEERAKGNILERFSAQQFPDLHSELNLSSLELGDSALYFCASSVDSGDTEAFFGQGTRLTVV.

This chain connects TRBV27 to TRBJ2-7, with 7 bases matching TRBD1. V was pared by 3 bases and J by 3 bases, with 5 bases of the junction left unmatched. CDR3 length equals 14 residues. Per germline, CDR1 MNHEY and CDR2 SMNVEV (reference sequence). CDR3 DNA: TGTGCCAGCAGTTTCCAGGGACAGCACTACGAGCAGTACTTC. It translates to CASSFQGQHYEQYF.

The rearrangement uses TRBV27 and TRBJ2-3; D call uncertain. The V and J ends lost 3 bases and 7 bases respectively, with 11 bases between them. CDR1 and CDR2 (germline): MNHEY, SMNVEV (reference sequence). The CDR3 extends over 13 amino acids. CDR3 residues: CASSFGPLNTQYF. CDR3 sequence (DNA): TGTGCCAGCAGTTTCGGTCCTTTGAATACGCAGTATTTT.

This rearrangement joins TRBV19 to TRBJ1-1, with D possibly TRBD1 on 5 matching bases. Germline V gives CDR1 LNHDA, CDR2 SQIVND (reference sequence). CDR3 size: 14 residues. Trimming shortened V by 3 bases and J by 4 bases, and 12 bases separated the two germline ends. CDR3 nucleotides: TGTGCCAGTAGTATGGAAGGGGATGGCACTGAAGCTTTCTTT. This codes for CASSMEGDGTEAFF.

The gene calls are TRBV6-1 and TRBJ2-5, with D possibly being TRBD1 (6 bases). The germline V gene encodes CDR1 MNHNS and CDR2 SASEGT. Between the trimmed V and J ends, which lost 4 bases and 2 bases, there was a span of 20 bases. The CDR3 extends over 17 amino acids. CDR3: CASSVGIIGGIQETQYF. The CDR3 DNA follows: TGTGCCAGCAGTGTAGGGATTATAGGGGGTATACAAGAGACCCAGTACTTC.

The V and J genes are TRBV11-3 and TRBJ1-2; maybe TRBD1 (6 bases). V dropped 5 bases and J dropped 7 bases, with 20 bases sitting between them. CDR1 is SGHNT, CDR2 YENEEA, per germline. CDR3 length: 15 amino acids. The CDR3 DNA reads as TGTGCCAGCAGCCCCTCCGGGACACACACTTCTGGCTACACCTTC. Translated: CASSPSGTHTSGYTF.

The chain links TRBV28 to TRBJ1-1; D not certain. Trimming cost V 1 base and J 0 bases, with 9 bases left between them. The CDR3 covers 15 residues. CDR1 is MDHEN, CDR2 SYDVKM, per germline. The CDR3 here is CASSLYITMNTEAFF. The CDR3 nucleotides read TGTGCCAGCAGTTTATACATCACCATGAACACTGAAGCTTTCTTT.

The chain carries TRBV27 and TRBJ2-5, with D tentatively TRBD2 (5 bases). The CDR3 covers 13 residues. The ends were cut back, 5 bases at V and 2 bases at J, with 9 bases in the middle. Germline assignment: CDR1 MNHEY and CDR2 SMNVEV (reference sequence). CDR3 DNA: TGTGCCAGCAGTGCTAGCAGACAAGAGACCCAGTACTTC. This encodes CASSASRQETQYF.

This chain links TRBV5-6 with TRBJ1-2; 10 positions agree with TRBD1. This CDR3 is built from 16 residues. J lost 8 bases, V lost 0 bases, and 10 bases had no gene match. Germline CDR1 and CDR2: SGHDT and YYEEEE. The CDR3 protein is CASSLGQGAQRGGYTF. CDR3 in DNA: TGTGCCAGCAGCTTGGGACAGGGGGCGCAGAGGGGGGGCTACACCTTC.

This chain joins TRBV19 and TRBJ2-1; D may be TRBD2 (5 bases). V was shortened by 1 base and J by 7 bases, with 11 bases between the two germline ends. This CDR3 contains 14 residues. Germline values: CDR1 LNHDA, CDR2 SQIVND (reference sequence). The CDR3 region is CASSIVPPGNEQFF. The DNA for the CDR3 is TGTGCCAGTAGTATAGTCCCCCCGGGGAATGAGCAGTTCTTC.

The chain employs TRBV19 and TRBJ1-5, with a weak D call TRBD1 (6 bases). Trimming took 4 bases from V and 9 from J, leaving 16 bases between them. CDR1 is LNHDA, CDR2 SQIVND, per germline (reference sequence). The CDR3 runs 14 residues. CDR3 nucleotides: TGTGCCAGTAGTAGAGACAGGCGTGAAGGGCCCCAGCATTTT. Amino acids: CASSRDRREGPQHF.

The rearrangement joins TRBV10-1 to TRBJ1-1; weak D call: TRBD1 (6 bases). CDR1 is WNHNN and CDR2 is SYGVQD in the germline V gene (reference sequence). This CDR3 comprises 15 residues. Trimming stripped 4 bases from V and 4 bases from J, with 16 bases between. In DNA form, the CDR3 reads TGCGCCAGCAGTGGAAGAGCGGGAGGGGGCACTGAAGCTTTCTTT. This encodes CASSGRAGGGTEAFF.

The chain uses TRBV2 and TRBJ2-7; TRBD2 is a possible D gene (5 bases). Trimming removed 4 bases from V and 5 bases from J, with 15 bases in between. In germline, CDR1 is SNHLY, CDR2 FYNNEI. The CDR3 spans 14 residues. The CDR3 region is CASSARAKLDEQYF. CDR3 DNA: TGTGCCAGCAGTGCGAGGGCCAAACTCGACGAGCAGTACTTC.

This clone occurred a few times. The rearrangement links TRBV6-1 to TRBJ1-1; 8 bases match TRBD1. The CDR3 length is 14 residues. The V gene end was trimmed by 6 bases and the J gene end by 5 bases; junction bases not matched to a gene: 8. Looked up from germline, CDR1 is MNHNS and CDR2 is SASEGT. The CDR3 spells CASRDRALQTEAFF. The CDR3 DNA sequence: TGTGCCAGCAGGGACAGGGCTCTACAAACTGAAGCTTTCTTT.

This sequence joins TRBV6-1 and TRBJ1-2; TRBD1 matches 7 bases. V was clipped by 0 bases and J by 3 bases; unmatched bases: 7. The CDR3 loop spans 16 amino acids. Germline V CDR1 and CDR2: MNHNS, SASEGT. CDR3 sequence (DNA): TGTGCCAGCAGTGAAGCGGTCGGGACAGCAGACTATGGCTACACCTTC. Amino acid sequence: CASSEAVGTADYGYTF.

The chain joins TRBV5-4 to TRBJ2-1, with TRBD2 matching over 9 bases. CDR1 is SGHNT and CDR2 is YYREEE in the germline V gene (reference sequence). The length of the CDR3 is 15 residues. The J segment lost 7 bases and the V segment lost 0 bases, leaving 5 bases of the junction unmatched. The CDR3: CASSLDSGSRNEQFF. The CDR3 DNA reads TGTGCCAGCAGCTTGGATAGCGGGAGTCGAAATGAGCAGTTCTTC.

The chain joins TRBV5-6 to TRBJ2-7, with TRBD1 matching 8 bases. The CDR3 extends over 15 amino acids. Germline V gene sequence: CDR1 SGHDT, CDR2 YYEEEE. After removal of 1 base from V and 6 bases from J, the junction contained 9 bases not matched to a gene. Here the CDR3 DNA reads TGTGCCAGCAGCTTGTTAACGCAGGGGGCAGGCGAGCAGTACTTC. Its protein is CASSLLTQGAGEQYF.